The rows below give T cell receptor beta chains drawn from one sample of a study of blood T cell repertoires in COVID-19. The data were produced by immunoSEQ multiplex PCR, yet TCRdb's version contains in-frame clones alone and is incomplete. The sample lists 40,000 to 50,000 clones; around 86% were seen once. The sample comprised peripheral blood. Receptors were obtained from a woman in her sixties or seventies with acute or convalescent COVID-19. CDR3s include the opening cysteine and the closing phenylalanine or tryptophan. Fields, in order: J gene, V gene, D gene, CDR3 DNA, CDR3 protein. A D gene is named only where the DNA matches it firmly.

j_gene: TRBJ1-2
v_gene: TRBV7-9
d_gene: NA
CDR3nt: TGTGCCAGCAGCTTGGCAGGGCCGTTCTATGGCTACACCTTC
CDR3aa: CASSLAGPFYGYTF

j_gene: TRBJ1-5
v_gene: TRBV30
d_gene: NA
CDR3nt: TGTGCCTGGAGTTTGGGCAACTATCAGCCCCAGCATTTT
CDR3aa: CAWSLGNYQPQHF

j_gene: TRBJ1-2
v_gene: TRBV7-6
d_gene: NA
CDR3nt: TGTGCCAGCAGCTTCTCGGGAGCAGATGGCTACACCTTC
CDR3aa: CASSFSGADGYTF

j_gene: TRBJ1-5
v_gene: TRBV12-3/TRBV12-4
d_gene: TRBD1
CDR3nt: TGTGCCAGCAGTCCAGGGGGTGGTCAGCCCCAGCATTTT
CDR3aa: CASSPGGGQPQHF

j_gene: TRBJ2-3
v_gene: TRBV29-1
d_gene: NA
CDR3nt: TGCAGCGTTTCGGCAGGCGCTACCACAGATACGCAGTATTTT
CDR3aa: CSVSAGATTDTQYF

j_gene: TRBJ2-7
v_gene: TRBV6-5
d_gene: NA
CDR3nt: TGTGCCAGCAGTTCAGGGCGCTCCTACGAGCAGTACTTC
CDR3aa: CASSSGRSYEQYF

j_gene: TRBJ1-2
v_gene: TRBV7-9
d_gene: NA
CDR3nt: TGTGCCAGCAGCTTAGCCTCAGGGTCTGGCTATGGCTACACCTTC
CDR3aa: CASSLASGSGYGYTF

j_gene: TRBJ1-2
v_gene: TRBV5-5
d_gene: TRBD1
CDR3nt: TGTGCCAGCAACGAGGGACAGGGAAAGGGAGAGACCCGGTTCTATGGCTACACCTTC
CDR3aa: CASNEGQGKGETRFYGYTF

j_gene: TRBJ2-7
v_gene: TRBV19
d_gene: TRBD2
CDR3nt: TGTGCCAGTAGTAAGAGAGGGACTAGCGGTAACGAGCAGTACTTC
CDR3aa: CASSKRGTSGNEQYF

j_gene: TRBJ2-6
v_gene: TRBV15
d_gene: NA
CDR3nt: TGTGCCACCAGCCGTAGACAGGTGACCGGCTCTGGGGCCAACGTCCTGACTTTC
CDR3aa: CATSRRQVTGSGANVLTF

j_gene: TRBJ2-3
v_gene: TRBV2
d_gene: TRBD2
CDR3nt: TGTGCCAGCAGGGCACCGGGACTAGCGACAGATACGCAGTATTTT
CDR3aa: CASRAPGLATDTQYF

j_gene: TRBJ2-5
v_gene: TRBV24-1
d_gene: NA
CDR3nt: TGTGCCACCAGTGACCCCGGGACATCGCAAGAGACCCAGTACTTC
CDR3aa: CATSDPGTSQETQYF

j_gene: TRBJ2-1
v_gene: TRBV3-1/TRBV3-2
d_gene: NA
CDR3nt: TGTGCCAGCAGCCACCCCTTTACCGGGAGTGATGAGCAGTTCTTC
CDR3aa: CASSHPFTGSDEQFF

j_gene: TRBJ1-1
v_gene: TRBV11-2
d_gene: NA
CDR3nt: TGTGCCAGCAGCCTATCCACCTTGAACGCTGAAGCTTTCTTT
CDR3aa: CASSLSTLNAEAFF

j_gene: TRBJ2-1
v_gene: TRBV4-1
d_gene: NA
CDR3nt: TGCGCCAGCAGCCAAGATGATCTCCAGAATGAGCAGTTCTTC
CDR3aa: CASSQDDLQNEQFF

j_gene: TRBJ2-5
v_gene: TRBV3-1/TRBV3-2
d_gene: TRBD2
CDR3nt: TGTGCCAGCAGCCATTACGGGGGGGTCGACAAAGAGACCCAGTACTTC
CDR3aa: CASSHYGGVDKETQYF

j_gene: TRBJ1-2
v_gene: TRBV2
d_gene: NA
CDR3nt: TGTGCCAGCAGATTGACAGAGTCTAACTATGGCTACACCTTC
CDR3aa: CASRLTESNYGYTF